This T cell receptor (beta chain) was sequenced for a study of cytomegalovirus exposure and HLA in healthy donors. Germline lookup yields CDR1 SGHDN and CDR2 FVKESK. This CDR3 has 14 amino acids. Trimming took 1 base from V and 5 from J, leaving 9 bases between them. General study findings and limits: Per a prior analysis, the majority of TCR beta V segments were productive roughly 87% or roughly 30% of the time. In a later analysis, a missense DCLRE1C variant was linked to TCR beta V- and J-gene trimming.

On this clone: Its antigen is not identified.

PCR was performed using 60 Vbeta and 13 Jbeta primers. Assay: immunoSEQ multiplex PCR; the TCRdb copy retains only in-frame clones and omits some. Among approximately 160,000 clones listed, 82% were seen once. V gene TRBV14 combines with J gene TRBJ2-1; weak D call: TRBD2 (5 bases). This TCR came from a girl aged 2-15 years in good health and CMV-seropositive. Sequenced sample: PBMCs. The CDR3 here is CASSQVGGDNEQFF. CDR3 DNA sequence: TGTGCCAGCAGCCAAGTAGGAGGCGACAATGAGCAGTTCTTC.